These T cell receptor beta chains were read from a single sample in a study of Ad26.COV2.S vaccination and SARS-CoV-2 variants. Sequencing was performed with immunoSEQ multiplex PCR; in TCRdb, only in-frame clones are kept and a portion is missing. The sample consists of 350,000 to 400,000 clones, about nine tenths of them appearing once. The sample consisted of peripheral blood, taken in a trial of Ad26.COV2.S vaccine versus placebo. All receptors derive from a person between 18 and 65 years old who received the Ad26.COV2.S COVID-19 vaccine or a placebo. CDR3s include the opening cysteine and the closing phenylalanine or tryptophan. D genes are given only for firm matches. Clone size appears in some rows only: once, few, many, or a class for an expanded clone.

d_gene	abundance	v_gene	j_gene	CDR3aa	CDR3nt
NA	NA	TRBV5-1	TRBJ2-5	CASSLTGYQETQYF	TGCGCCAGCAGCTTAACGGGGTACCAAGAGACCCAGTACTTC
NA	NA	TRBV18	TRBJ2-5	CASSLSGASGETQYF	TGTGCCAGCTCACTCTCAGGAGCGTCCGGAGAGACCCAGTACTTC
NA	NA	TRBV20-1	TRBJ2-1	CSALQGVEQFF	TGCAGTGCACTACAGGGAGTTGAGCAGTTCTTC
NA	NA	TRBV7-2	TRBJ2-7	CASSPRGGYEQYF	TGTGCCAGCAGCCCCCGGGGCGGCTACGAGCAGTACTTC
TRBD1	once	TRBV10-2	TRBJ1-2	CASSAIRDRVVANYGYTF	TGCGCCAGCAGTGCGATCCGGGACAGGGTTGTAGCTAACTATGGCTACACCTTC
NA	NA	TRBV4-2	TRBJ2-3	CASSQEPGGGYTQYF	TGTGCCAGCAGCCAAGAACCGGGGGGCGGGTATACGCAGTATTTT
NA	NA	TRBV9	TRBJ2-3	CASSVATDTQYF	TGTGCCAGCAGCGTAGCAACAGATACGCAGTATTTT
NA	NA	TRBV6-2/TRBV6-3	TRBJ1-1	CASSYSAGMNTEAFF	TGTGCCAGCAGTTACTCGGCAGGAATGAACACTGAAGCTTTCTTT
NA	NA	TRBV27	TRBJ1-1	CASSLQRGTEAFF	TGTGCCAGCAGTTTGCAGCGGGGCACTGAAGCTTTCTTT
TRBD1	few	TRBV2	TRBJ2-2	CASSFDRGGTGELFF	TGTGCCAGCAGCTTCGACAGGGGTGGGACCGGGGAGCTGTTTTTT
TRBD2	NA	TRBV13	TRBJ2-1	CASGSRAGGLGPYEQFF	TGTGCCAGCGGCTCTAGAGCGGGGGGGCTCGGTCCCTATGAGCAGTTCTTC
NA	NA	TRBV24-1	TRBJ2-3	CATSGSSGSDTQYF	TGTGCCACCAGTGGGAGTAGCGGTTCAGATACGCAGTATTTT
TRBD1	NA	TRBV9	TRBJ2-1	CASTTGTVSWEQFF	TGTGCCAGCACTACCGGGACAGTTTCTTGGGAGCAGTTCTTC
NA	NA	TRBV15	TRBJ1-1	CATSGGARDTEAFF	TGTGCCACCAGTGGAGGGGCGCGTGACACTGAAGCTTTCTTT
NA	NA	TRBV6-1	TRBJ1-3	CASSDEGNTIYF	TGTGCCAGCAGTGATGAAGGAAACACCATATATTTT
NA	once	TRBV6-5	TRBJ2-5	CASSRERGETQYF	TGTGCCAGCTCACGAGAAAGGGGAGAGACCCAGTACTTC
NA	NA	TRBV5-1	TRBJ1-1	CASSLLTDTEAFF	TGCGCCAGCAGCTTGTTAACTGATACTGAAGCTTTCTTT
TRBD2	NA	TRBV3-1/TRBV3-2	TRBJ2-1	CASSQVWGGEQFF	TGTGCCAGCAGCCAAGTCTGGGGGGGGGAGCAGTTCTTC
NA	NA	TRBV5-1	TRBJ1-1	CASRQGGENTEAFF	TGCGCCAGCAGACAGGGCGGTGAGAACACTGAAGCTTTCTTT
NA	NA	TRBV5-1	TRBJ1-4	CASSWGDGGDEKLFF	TGCGCCAGCAGCTGGGGGGACGGGGGTGATGAAAAACTGTTTTTT
NA	NA	TRBV3-1/TRBV3-2	TRBJ2-7	CASSQGHIYEQYF	TGTGCCAGCAGCCAGGGACACATCTACGAGCAGTACTTC
TRBD1	NA	TRBV7-7	TRBJ2-5	CASSSDRGETQYF	TGTGCTAGCAGCTCCGACAGGGGAGAGACCCAGTACTTC
NA	NA	TRBV6-5	TRBJ1-1	CASRGGTNEAFF	TGTGCCAGCCGAGGGGGGACAAATGAAGCTTTCTTT
NA	NA	TRBV6-1	TRBJ1-6	CASRVPNSPLHF	TGTGCCAGCCGTGTGCCTAATTCACCCCTCCACTTT
NA	NA	TRBV4-2	TRBJ2-7	CASSQVEGPYEQYF	TGTGCCAGCAGCCAAGTGGAGGGCCCCTACGAGCAGTACTTC
TRBD1	NA	TRBV5-1	TRBJ1-2	CASSSGTVYGYTF	TGCGCCAGCAGCTCCGGGACAGTCTATGGCTACACCTTC
NA	few	TRBV5-6	TRBJ1-3	CASSLGRQNTIYF	TGTGCCAGCAGCTTGGGACGTCAAAACACCATATATTTT
NA	NA	TRBV5-1	TRBJ2-1	CASSLTGESSYNEQFF	TGCGCCAGCAGCTTGACGGGGGAAAGCTCCTACAATGAGCAGTTCTTC
NA	NA	TRBV9	TRBJ1-3	CASSAVGNTIYF	TGTGCCAGCAGCGCCGTCGGAAACACCATATATTTT
NA	few	TRBV4-1	TRBJ1-6	CASSQLGTDNSPLHF	TGCGCCAGCAGCCAATTAGGGACGGATAATTCACCCCTCCACTTT
NA	NA	TRBV27	TRBJ2-5	CASSSLFPRGRETQYF	TGTGCCAGCAGTTCCCTCTTCCCCAGGGGCCGAGAGACCCAGTACTTC
NA	once	TRBV5-1	TRBJ2-1	CASNRDIDNEQFF	TGCGCCAGCAACCGGGACATCGACAATGAGCAGTTCTTC
TRBD2	few	TRBV5-5	TRBJ2-3	CASSRGGLTDTQYF	TGTGCCAGTAGTCGGGGGGGCCTTACAGATACGCAGTATTTT
TRBD1	NA	TRBV4-1	TRBJ2-3	CASSRLPGQSTDTQYF	TGCGCCAGCAGCCGTTTACCGGGACAGAGCACAGATACGCAGTATTTT
NA	NA	TRBV5-6	TRBJ2-7	CASSPGQKGYEQYF	TGTGCCAGCAGCCCGGGCCAGAAGGGCTACGAGCAGTACTTC
TRBD1	NA	TRBV6-2/TRBV6-3	TRBJ2-7	CASSYRAGGYEQYF	TGTGCCAGCAGTTACCGGGCAGGGGGCTACGAGCAGTACTTC
NA	NA	TRBV27	TRBJ1-1	CASAQGRTVLNTEAFF	TGTGCCAGCGCACAGGGTAGGACTGTCTTGAACACTGAAGCTTTCTTT
TRBD2	NA	TRBV11-2	TRBJ2-2	CASSPVSGGSNTGELFF	TGTGCCAGCAGCCCCGTTAGCGGGGGGTCGAACACCGGGGAGCTGTTTTTT
NA	NA	TRBV10-3	TRBJ2-7	CAISESDSYEQYF	TGTGCCATCAGTGAGTCAGACAGCTACGAGCAGTACTTC
TRBD2	NA	TRBV3-1/TRBV3-2	TRBJ2-1	CASSQDALAGAYNEQFF	TGTGCCAGCAGCCAAGATGCGCTAGCGGGGGCCTACAATGAGCAGTTCTTC
TRBD1	NA	TRBV5-1	TRBJ1-2	CASSGSGTGDGYTF	TGCGCCAGCAGCGGGTCCGGGACAGGGGATGGCTACACCTTC
TRBD1	NA	TRBV6-6	TRBJ2-3	CASSYPGQVTDTQYF	TGTGCCAGCAGTTACCCGGGACAGGTCACAGATACGCAGTATTTT
NA	NA	TRBV14	TRBJ2-6	CASSQVGFSGVLTF	TGTGCCAGCAGCCAAGTAGGATTCTCGGGGGTCCTGACTTTC
TRBD2	NA	TRBV18	TRBJ2-5	CASSPPAGGTETQYF	TGTGCCAGCTCACCACCCGCGGGGGGTACGGAGACCCAGTACTTC
TRBD2	NA	TRBV19	TRBJ2-7	CASSSVAGTNYEQYF	TGTGCCAGTAGTTCAGTAGCGGGGACCAATTACGAGCAGTACTTC